Listed here are 18 T cell receptor beta chains from one sample, sequenced in a study of blood T cell repertoires in COVID-19. Libraries were prepared by immunoSEQ multiplex PCR; TCRdb keeps only in-frame clonotypes and omits some of them. This sample has 300,000 to 450,000 clones; more than 85% occur once, and the top ten carry around 3%. Sequenced: peripheral blood. Receptors were obtained from a human donor in a cohort sampled during active COVID-19.

This chain uses TRBV9 with TRBJ1-5; 7 nucleotides agree with TRBD1. Germline lookup yields CDR1 SGDLS and CDR2 YYNGEE. The V and J ends lost 3 bases and 4 bases, in that order; junction bases with no gene match: 7. There are 15 residues in the CDR3. CDR3 DNA sequence: TGTGCCAGCAGCGGACGACAGGGTTCGAATCAGCCCCAGCATTTT. It specifies CASSGRQGSNQPQHF.

This rearrangement joins TRBV4-2 to TRBJ2-1; 16 bases map to TRBD2. The germline gives CDR1 LGHNA, CDR2 YNFKEQ. CDR3 length equals 19 residues. V was clipped by 0 bases and J by 7 bases; unmatched bases: 9. The CDR3 DNA sequence: TGTGCCAGCAGCCAAGATCCTACGGGACTAGCGGGGGGGGAGAATGAGCAGTTCTTC. The encoded protein is CASSQDPTGLAGGENEQFF.

The chain joins TRBV18 to TRBJ1-1, with 9 bases matching TRBD1. This CDR3 has 13 amino acids. The germline gives CDR1 KGHSH, CDR2 LQKENI. V dropped 3 bases and J dropped 6; count of bases not matched to a gene: 2. The CDR3 DNA reads as TGTGCCAGCTCACCCCGACAGGGGGCTGAAGCTTTCTTT. It is translated as CASSPRQGAEAFF.

V gene TRBV19 combines with J gene TRBJ2-4, with D tentatively TRBD1 (6 bases). The germline V and J ends were trimmed by 1 base and 7 bases, with 14 bases remaining between them. The CDR3 runs 15 residues. Germline V gene lookup returns CDR1 LNHDA and CDR2 SQIVND (reference sequence). The CDR3 is CASSIVRTVGNIQYF. DNA for the CDR3: TGTGCCAGTAGTATAGTCCGGACAGTCGGGAACATTCAGTACTTC.

The rearrangement joins TRBV12-3 or TRBV12-4 to TRBJ1-2; the D is unclear. Trimming took 7 bases from V and 0 from J, leaving 9 bases between them. The CDR3 extends over 13 amino acids. For the CDR3, the DNA is TGTGCCAGCACCCTAACGCCTAACTATGGCTACACCTTC. It translates to CASTLTPNYGYTF.

The chain uses TRBV11-3 and TRBJ2-2, with 8 bases matching TRBD1. Germline V gene lookup returns CDR1 SGHNT and CDR2 YENEEA. This CDR3 comprises 15 residues. Trimming at V came to 6 bases and at J to 4 bases, leaving 7 bases not matched to a gene. CDR3: CASRFGTGSTGELFF. DNA for the CDR3: TGTGCCAGCAGGTTCGGGACAGGTAGCACCGGGGAGCTGTTTTTT.

The V call is TRBV7-9, the J call TRBJ1-1; 9 nucleotides line up with TRBD1. This CDR3 is built from 14 residues. Trimming at V came to 5 bases and at J to 7 bases, leaving 8 bases not matched to a gene. Germline lookup yields CDR1 SEHNR and CDR2 FQNEAQ (reference sequence). CDR3 DNA sequence: TGTGCCAGCAGCCAAAGGACAGGGGAAATTGAAGCTTTCTTT. Protein product: CASSQRTGEIEAFF.

The chain employs TRBV19 and TRBJ1-2, with a possible D match to TRBD1 (6 bases). The CDR3 runs 16 residues. V gave up 7 bases and J gave up 8 bases, with 26 bases separating them. Per germline, CDR1 LNHDA and CDR2 SQIVND (reference sequence). CDR3 sequence reads: CASTLESYSGVAGYTF. CDR3 in DNA: TGTGCCAGTACCCTGGAAAGCTATTCAGGGGTTGCGGGCTACACCTTC.

The V gene is TRBV6-5, the J gene TRBJ2-7, with D possibly matching TRBD1 (6 bases). The CDR3 covers 13 residues. V was pared by 6 bases and J by 7 bases, with 16 bases between. Germline CDR1 and CDR2: MNHEY and SVGAGI. CDR3 residues: CASRETGRGEQYF. Here the CDR3 DNA reads TGTGCCAGCAGGGAGACAGGACGCGGGGAGCAGTACTTC.

The chain couples TRBV9 to TRBJ1-3; TRBD1 aligns across 8 bases. V trimming: 0 bases; J trimming: 2 bases; junction bases outside the gene matches: 7. The CDR3 is made up of 17 amino acids. CDR1 is SGDLS, CDR2 YYNGEE, per germline. The CDR3 region has the DNA TGTGCCAGCAGCGTAGCCGGACAGGGTAACGCTGGAAACACCATATATTTT. Protein: CASSVAGQGNAGNTIYF.

The chain joins TRBV5-1 to TRBJ1-1; D not certain. Trimming took 4 bases from V and 5 from J, leaving 18 bases between them. The CDR3 has 15 residues. Germline V gives CDR1 SGHRS, CDR2 YFSETQ. CDR3 in amino acids: CASSTSVVGETEAFF. The DNA of the CDR3 is TGCGCCAGCAGCACTAGCGTGGTCGGGGAGACTGAAGCTTTCTTT.

Only a few counts were recorded for this clone. The rearrangement uses TRBV20-1 and TRBJ1-4; maybe TRBD1 (6 bases). This CDR3 comprises 13 residues. Germline assignment: CDR1 DFQATT and CDR2 SNEGSKA (reference sequence). The germline V and J ends were trimmed by 3 bases and 7 bases, with 12 bases remaining between them. CDR3 sequence reads: CSASSQGGEKLFF. The CDR3 DNA reads TGCAGTGCTAGTTCACAGGGTGGTGAAAAACTGTTTTTT.

The rearrangement links TRBV6-6 to TRBJ1-1, with unresolved D. Germline V gives CDR1 MNHNY, CDR2 SVGAGI (reference sequence). With 6 bases removed from V and 4 bases from J, the gap between germline ends came to 6 bases. The CDR3 runs to 11 residues. CDR3 nucleotide sequence: TGTGCCAGCAGCTACCGCACTGAAGCTTTCTTT. It yields the protein CASSYRTEAFF.

As DNA, the CDR3 is TGTGCCACCAGTGACATAGACAGGCGGAACGGCTACACCTTC. Amino acid sequence: CATSDIDRRNGYTF. The rearrangement joins TRBV24-1 to TRBJ1-2, with D maybe TRBD1 (6 bases). Trimming shortened V by 4 bases and J by 8 bases, and 16 bases separated the two germline ends. The germline V gene has CDR1 KGHDR and CDR2 SFDVKD. The CDR3 runs 14 residues.

The rearrangement uses TRBV10-3 and TRBJ2-7; 13 bases agree with TRBD2. V lost 3 bases and J lost 0; bases outside the gene matches: 14. This CDR3 has 20 amino acids. Germline CDR1 and CDR2: ENHRY and SYGVKD. This chain's CDR3 is CAISDLGLAGATIYSYEQYF. In DNA, the CDR3 is TGTGCCATCAGTGACCTCGGACTAGCGGGAGCTACAATATACTCCTACGAGCAGTACTTC.

V and J are TRBV11-2 and TRBJ2-7, with D uncertain. The CDR3 consists of 15 residues. Germline values: CDR1 SGHAT, CDR2 FQNNGV. Between the trimmed V and J ends, which lost 5 bases and 1 base, there was a span of 15 bases. The CDR3 sequence: CASSLQTQSSYEQYF. CDR3 nucleotide sequence: TGTGCCAGCAGCCTTCAGACACAATCTTCCTACGAGCAGTACTTC.

V and J are TRBV7-8 and TRBJ2-7; TRBD2 aligns across 10 bases. Germline assignment: CDR1 SGHVS and CDR2 FQNEAQ. J gave up 7 bases and V 2 bases, and 5 bases lay outside the gene matches. The length of the CDR3 is 14 residues. CDR3 region: CASSLRLAGVEQYF. The CDR3 DNA sequence: TGTGCCAGCAGCTTACGGCTAGCGGGAGTTGAGCAGTACTTC.

In its sample, this clone was seen many times. The chain recombines TRBV30 with TRBJ2-1, with D possibly TRBD1 on 5 matching bases. The CDR3 extends over 13 amino acids. Per the germline V gene, CDR1 is GTSNPN and CDR2 is SVGIG (reference sequence). V was cut by 8 bases and J by 0 bases, with 11 bases left in between. The CDR3 DNA reads as TGTGCCCAGGGAAAAAGCTCCTACAATGAGCAGTTCTTC. Translated: CAQGKSSYNEQFF.